This T cell receptor (beta chain) appears in the sequencing data of a study of cytomegalovirus exposure and HLA in healthy donors (dated 2017 in TCRdb). Study-wide context: The 700 or so repertoires of the first cohort and the 110 or so validation repertoires were produced on the same platform, according to a later analysis. The study aimed to test whether cataloging public T cell receptors could reveal signatures of past pathogen exposure. Besides the first cohort of roughly 640 subjects, a separate validation cohort made up of around 120 different subjects was used. To predict cytomegalovirus infection status, the study combined high-throughput TCR immunosequencing, statistical association of individual TCRs with disease status, and machine learning. Paper-wide results and their limitations: Across donors, most TCR sequences were observed very rarely, whereas some public TCRs were present in many individuals. The validation cohort had no HLA typing available for a later analysis, so co-occurrence within that cohort was assessed over all 130 or so repertoires. It was suggested by the authors that the approach could potentially be generalized to other disease states and immunological phenotypes. A few of the identified cytomegalovirus-associated TCR beta chains were confirmed in vitro to be specific for cytomegalovirus antigens. Cytomegalovirus status was reported to be diagnosed by the classifier with high specificity and sensitivity in both the original and validation cohorts. The study listed 164 TCR beta chains as associated with cytomegalovirus. Subsequent analysis determined that TCRs grouped into clusters in the first cohort also showed a tendency toward co-occurrence across the approximately 120 validation repertoires, and 85% to 95% of cluster scores exceeded 0.

This clone was seen a few times. Its target antigen remains unknown. Per-nucleotide qualities are absent, and no much larger clonotype sits a single base away. Donors formed part of the validation cohort, which comprised 120 subjects and was distinct from the first cohort of 666 subjects. The library was made by the immunoSEQ multiplex PCR assay. As for the original processing: A statistical classification framework was built to diagnose cytomegalovirus status from the catalog of TCR beta chain sequences. TCRdb holds this immuneACCESS table with in-frame rearrangements only. Some clones are missing; in checked studies, unresolved V genes explain under half, and the rest has no known cause. V and J calls plus clone size are reproduced from that table; the DNA served to infer D and trimming. This sample gives about 190,000 clones in total; over 65% of them show up just once. The biggest ten clones account for less than 9% of the sample.

V and J lose 0 bases and 7 bases, and a span of 14 bases separates them. Looking up the germline V gene yields CDR1 SGDLS and CDR2 YYNGEE. Inclusive of the bounding cysteine and phenylalanine, the CDR3 is 15 residues long. The retained sequence is limited to the CDR3, 45 bases, with the frame set at the first base. This chain joins TRBV9 to TRBJ2-1, and the D gene may be TRBD1, 6 bases matching. The specimen sequenced was PBMCs. This sequence was found in a man aged 18 to 29 in good health and CMV-seropositive. The CDR3 loop reads CASSVAGGSPNEQFF. The DNA sequence reads TGTGCCAGCAGCGTAGCTGGGGGCAGCCCAAATGAGCAGTTCTTC.